This T cell receptor (beta chain) emerged from a study of beta chain features in type 1 diabetes. Study at large: On cell yields, gender and age, patients and healthy donors were similar.

Germline V lookup: CDR1 SGHAT, CDR2 FQNNGV. There are 16 residues in the CDR3. J gave up 4 bases and V 5 bases, and 11 bases lay outside the gene matches. Expressed TCRB transcripts got sequenced, as all isolated RNA was reverse transcribed. The read count averaged about 3.3 million across naive, central memory and regulatory T cell samples. Method: immunoSEQ multiplex PCR; TCRdb's copy keeps in-frame clones and lacks some. The sample lists fewer than 350,000 clones, over 12% occurring once. Study-wide findings and caveats: For patients and controls alike, PCR might favor shorter templates to the same degree. Shorter TCRB CDR3s, moderately but significantly so, were found in Type 1 diabetes patients in all four CD4+ subsets.

Comment on this clone: No antigen is known for it.

Sequenced: naive CD4+ T cells from blood. The chain links TRBV11-2 to TRBJ2-3; 8 bases map to TRBD1. The sequence derives from a man aged 18 to 30 with type 1 diabetes. CDR3 sequence (DNA): TGTGCCAGCAGCCCTCGGACAGGGTTCCATCCAGATACGCAGTATTTT. Translation gives CASSPRTGFHPDTQYF.